What follows are 4 T cell receptor beta chains derived from one specimen sequenced in a study of shared clonotypes between healthy human individuals. Measured with immunoSEQ multiplex PCR; TCRdb has only the in-frame clones, and not every one. The sample gives roughly 2.5 million clones, around nine tenths of which show up once; around 0.14% is in the top ten. Sequencing used naive CD4+ T cells sorted from blood. Regarding subset: CD45RA+ positively selected. The receptors come from a man younger than 30 in good health.

Details on this clone: The same CDR3 arises from other DNA sequences in this sample as well. The rearrangement uses TRBV7-2 and TRBJ2-1; no reliable D call. V lost 3 bases to trimming and J lost 6 bases, with 3 bases between them. Germline V gives CDR1 SGHTA, CDR2 FQGNSA. This CDR3 region has 11 residues. CDR3 sequence (DNA): TGTGCCAGCAGCTTGTCCAATGAGCAGTTCTTC. It yields the protein CASSLSNEQFF.

CDR3 amino acids: CASSKGQVTPYEQYF. The DNA of the CDR3 is TGTGCCAGCAGTAAAGGACAGGTTACTCCCTACGAGCAGTACTTC. This chain uses TRBV2 with TRBJ2-7; 7 bases are a match to TRBD1. The CDR3 loop spans 15 amino acids. Germline V gene data show CDR1 as SNHLY and CDR2 as FYNNEI. J was trimmed by 2 bases and V by 5 bases; bases with no gene match: 9.

V is TRBV9 and J is TRBJ2-5; 8 bases are shared with TRBD2. Germline loops: CDR1 SGDLS, CDR2 YYNGEE. V was pared by 1 base and J by 1 base, with 6 bases of the junction left unmatched. The CDR3 is 16 residues long. The CDR3 nucleotides are TGTGCCAGCAGCGTAAAGAGCGGGGGCCTCCAAGAGACCCAGTACTTC. Protein sequence: CASSVKSGGLQETQYF. The full variable domain, its missing parts supplied by reference TRBV9 and TRBJ2-5, is DSGVTQTPKHLITATGQRVTLRCSPRSGDLSVYWYQQSLDQGLQFLIQYYNGEERAKGNILERFSAQQFPDLHSELNLSSLELGDSALYFCASSVKSGGLQETQYFGPGTRLLVL.

V is TRBV30 and J is TRBJ2-3; 7 bases match TRBD2. This CDR3 has 13 amino acids. V lost 4 bases and J lost 4; bases outside the gene matches: 5. Germline loops: CDR1 GTSNPN, CDR2 SVGIG (reference sequence). CDR3: CAWNRGEADTQYF. CDR3 DNA sequence: TGTGCCTGGAATCGGGGGGAGGCAGATACGCAGTATTTT. The variable domain in full, completed from reference TRBV30 and TRBJ2-3, reads SQTIHQWPATLVQPVGSPLSLECTVEGTSNPNLYWYRQAAGRGLQLLFYSVGIGQISSEVPQNLSASRPQDRQFILSSKKLLLSDSGFYLCAWNRGEADTQYFGPGTRLTVL.